This T cell receptor beta chain was captured in a study of OX40 agonist ivuxolimab in advanced cancers. At the level of the study: Earlier anti-PD-1, anti-PD-L1 or anti-CTLA-4 therapy was permitted; less than 50% had received some. Study-wide results and caveats: By week 6 at 0.1 to 3.0 mg/kg, blood CD4+ and CD8+ T cells had expanded clonally. Expanded clones tended on average to be more numerous among CD8+ T cells than CD4+.

Patients with autoimmune history or systemic immunosuppression were excluded. The CDR3 is 13 residues long. Germline CDR1 is MNHEY and CDR2 is SVGAGI. Trimming pared 2 bases from V and 3 bases from J, leaving 8 bases between. As regards this clone: Its antigen is unidentified.

Profiled with immunoSEQ multiplex PCR; TCRdb holds only in-frame clones, not every one. The sample has tens of thousands of clones, about 90% seen once. This sequence originates from an adult with an advanced solid tumor such as melanoma, head and neck, liver or kidney cancer. Sequencing was performed on CD4+ or CD8+ T cells sorted from blood, taken in a trial of the OX40 agonist ivuxolimab. The genes are TRBV6-5 and TRBJ2-7; D perhaps matches TRBD1 (5 bases). CDR3 sequence (DNA): TGTGCCAGCAGTTACAGGGGTTTCTACGAGCAGTACTTC. It yields the protein CASSYRGFYEQYF.